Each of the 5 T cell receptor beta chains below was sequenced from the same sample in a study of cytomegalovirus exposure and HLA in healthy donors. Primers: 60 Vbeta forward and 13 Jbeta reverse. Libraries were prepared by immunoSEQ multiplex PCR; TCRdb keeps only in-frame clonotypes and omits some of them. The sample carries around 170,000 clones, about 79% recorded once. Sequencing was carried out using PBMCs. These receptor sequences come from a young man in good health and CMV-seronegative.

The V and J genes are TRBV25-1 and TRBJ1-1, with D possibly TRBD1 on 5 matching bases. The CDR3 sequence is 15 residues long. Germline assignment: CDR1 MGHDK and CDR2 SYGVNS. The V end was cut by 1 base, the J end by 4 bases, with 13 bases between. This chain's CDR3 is CASSESGNGGTEAFF. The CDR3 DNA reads TGTGCCAGCAGTGAATCGGGTAACGGGGGCACTGAAGCTTTCTTT. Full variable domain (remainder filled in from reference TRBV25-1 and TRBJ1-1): EADIYQTPRYLVIGTGKKITLECSQTMGHDKMYWYQQDPGMELHLIHYSYGVNSTEKGDLSSESTVSRIRTEHFPLTLESARPSHTSQYLCASSESGNGGTEAFFGQGTRLTVV.

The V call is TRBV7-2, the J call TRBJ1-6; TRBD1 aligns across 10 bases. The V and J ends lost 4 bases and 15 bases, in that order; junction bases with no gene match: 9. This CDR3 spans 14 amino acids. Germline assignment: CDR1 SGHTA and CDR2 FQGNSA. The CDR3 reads CASSSRQGALHLHF. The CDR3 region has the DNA TGTGCCAGCAGCTCCCGACAGGGGGCGCTTCACCTCCACTTT.

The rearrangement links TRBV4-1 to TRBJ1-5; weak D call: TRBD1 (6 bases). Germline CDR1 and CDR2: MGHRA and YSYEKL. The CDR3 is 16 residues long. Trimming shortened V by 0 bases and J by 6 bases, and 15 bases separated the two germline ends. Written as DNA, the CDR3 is TGCGCCAGCAGCCAAGATGGGGCAGGGGATAGTCAGCCCCAGCATTTT. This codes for CASSQDGAGDSQPQHF.

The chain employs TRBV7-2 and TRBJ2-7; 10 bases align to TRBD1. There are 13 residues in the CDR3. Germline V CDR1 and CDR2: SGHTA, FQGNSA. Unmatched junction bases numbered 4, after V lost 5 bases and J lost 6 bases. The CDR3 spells CASSGGTGVEQYF. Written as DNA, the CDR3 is TGTGCCAGCAGCGGCGGGACAGGGGTCGAGCAGTACTTC.

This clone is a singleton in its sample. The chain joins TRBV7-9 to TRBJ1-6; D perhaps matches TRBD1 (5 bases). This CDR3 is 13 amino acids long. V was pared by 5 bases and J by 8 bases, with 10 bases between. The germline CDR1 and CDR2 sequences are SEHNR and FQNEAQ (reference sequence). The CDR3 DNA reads TGTGCCAGCAGCACCCGACAGTATTCACCCCTCCACTTT. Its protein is CASSTRQYSPLHF.